These 21 T cell receptor beta chains came from one sample sequenced in a study of T cells in Graves' hyperthyroidism and ophthalmopathy. It was RNA transcripts that yielded the amplified TCR beta CDR3 regions. Initially, a first-round RT-PCR of the TCR CDR3 employed the HTBI primer set. TCRdb reprocessed the multiplex PCR reads with MiXCR, giving one entry per CDR3 protein. This sample has 450,000 to 700,000 distinct CDR3 sequences, with about half found just once. The sequenced sample consisted of peripheral blood or thyroid tissue (not recorded which). Receptors were obtained from an adult woman with Graves' disease, either hyperthyroidism or ophthalmopathy (not recorded which).

Remarks on this clonotype: At one of its ends the junction is not consistent with the germline gene, which may arise from a read error. V is TRBV7-2 and J is TRBJ1-6; D gene uncertain. This CDR3 has 15 amino acids. Germline-derived CDR1 and CDR2 are SGHTA and FQGNSA. The CDR3 DNA is TGTGCCAGCAGCCTAGGGCTGAGATATAACTCACCCCTCCACTTT. It specifies CASSLGLRYNSPLHF.

This clonotype was observed a few times. This sequence joins TRBV27 and TRBJ2-7; D is perhaps TRBD1 or TRBD2 (6 bases each). V was clipped by 4 bases and J by 0 bases, with 19 bases between them. From germline, CDR1 is MNHEY and CDR2 SMNVEV (reference sequence). CDR3 length: 17 residues. The DNA of the CDR3 is TGTGCCAGCAGTTACCGCGGCTACGGGGGCAGCTCCTACGAGCAGTACTTC. This sequence encodes CASSYRGYGGSSYEQYF.

This clonotype appeared many times. This chain links TRBV6-5 with TRBJ1-3; 7 positions agree with TRBD1. The J segment lost 4 bases and the V segment lost 5 bases, leaving 11 bases of the junction unmatched. CDR3 length: 16 amino acids. The germline V gene has CDR1 MNHEY and CDR2 SVGAGI. In nucleotides, the CDR3 is TGTGCCAGCAGTAAAAGAGAAGGGGGCTCGGGAAACACCATATATTTT. It codes for CASSKREGGSGNTIYF.

The gene calls are TRBV10-3 and TRBJ2-5; no definite D call. The CDR3 length is 11 residues. Germline V gives CDR1 ENHRY, CDR2 SYGVKD. Trimming took 8 bases from V and 4 from J, leaving 8 bases between them. The CDR3 nucleotides read TGTGCCATCGGTCTTCCAGAGACCCAGTACTTC. It yields the protein CAIGLPETQYF.

The V and J genes are TRBV7-9 and TRBJ1-4, with D uncertain. The germline CDR1 and CDR2 sequences are SEHNR and FQNEAQ (reference sequence). CDR3 size: 15 residues. V lost 8 bases, J lost 0 bases, and 13 bases lay in between. In nucleotides, the CDR3 is TGTGCCAGCTTGGGCCGACAAGCAACTAATGAAAAACTGTTTTTT. Protein sequence: CASLGRQATNEKLFF.

The chain uses TRBV10-3 and TRBJ1-1; D is uncertain. The germline V gene encodes CDR1 ENHRY and CDR2 SYGVKD. V was shortened by 5 bases and J by 4 bases, with 11 bases between the two germline ends. The CDR3 has 13 amino acids. The CDR3 DNA is TGTGCCATCAGTTCCGAGACTAGCACTGAAGCTTTCTTT. It encodes CAISSETSTEAFF.

With regard to this clonotype: One end of the junction fails to match germline, which may point to a read error. The chain combines TRBV29-1 with TRBJ2-6; 9 bases agree with TRBD1. Germline loops: CDR1 SQVTM, CDR2 ANQGSEA. The CDR3 is 13 residues long. Here the CDR3 reads CSVVGQGGTTEAF. CDR3 DNA sequence: TGCAGCGTTGTGGGACAGGGTGGGACCACTGAAGCTTTC.

To note about this clonotype: This may be a read error, as it is one base from a much larger clone. This chain links TRBV7-9 with TRBJ1-5, with 7 bases that match TRBD1. The CDR3 has 14 amino acids. Per germline, CDR1 SEHNR and CDR2 FQNEAQ (reference sequence). The V and J ends lost 4 bases and 2 bases, in that order; junction bases with no gene match: 2. CDR3 DNA: TGTGCCAGCAGCTATACAGGGGGCAATCAGCCCCAGCATTTT. Its translation is CASSYTGGNQPQHF.

The CDR3 coding sequence is TGTGCCACCAGCAGCGTAGCTCTCGGACAGGCGGAGACCCAGTACTTC. It specifies CATSSVALGQAETQYF. V gene TRBV24-1 combines with J gene TRBJ2-5; 7 nucleotides match TRBD1. The CDR3 consists of 16 residues. The germline V gene encodes CDR1 KGHDR and CDR2 SFDVKD. J was trimmed by 5 bases and V by 7 bases; bases with no gene match: 15.

This clonotype appeared many times. The V call is TRBV7-2, the J call TRBJ1-5, with D hard to call. Between the trimmed V and J ends, which lost 1 base and 4 bases, there was a span of 5 bases. CDR3 length: 13 residues. Germline assignment: CDR1 SGHTA and CDR2 FQGNSA. CDR3 sequence (DNA): TGTGCCAGCAGCTTAGATGCAAATCAGCCCCAGCATTTT. Its protein is CASSLDANQPQHF.

V usage is TRBV7-9 and J usage is TRBJ1-1; a possible D gene is TRBD1 (6 bases). The length of the CDR3 is 15 residues. The germline V gene encodes CDR1 SEHNR and CDR2 FQNEAQ (reference sequence). V was pared by 3 bases and J by 5 bases, with 16 bases between. CDR3 bases: TGTGCCAGCAGCTTGCCCCCGGGGGCTGGAACTGAAGCTTTCTTT. Its translation: CASSLPPGAGTEAFF.

This clonotype was seen more than once but under ten times. The V gene is TRBV6-5, the J gene TRBJ1-1, with TRBD1 matching over 9 bases. The CDR3 loop spans 13 amino acids. The germline V gene has CDR1 MNHEY and CDR2 SVGAGI. After removal of 10 bases from V and 4 bases from J, the junction contained 7 bases not matched to a gene. The DNA of the CDR3 is TGTGCCATCACGAGGGGACAGGGCACTGAAGCTTTCTTT. Residues: CAITRGQGTEAFF.

The chain carries TRBV15 and TRBJ1-2, with a tentative D call TRBD1 (6 bases). The CDR3 extends over 12 amino acids. In germline, CDR1 is LNHNV, CDR2 YYDKDF (reference sequence). Between the trimmed V and J ends, which lost 3 bases and 4 bases, there was a span of 6 bases. The CDR3 reads CATSRTGYGYTF. CDR3 nucleotide sequence: TGTGCCACCAGCAGGACAGGCTATGGCTACACCTTC. The variable domain in full, completed from reference TRBV15 and TRBJ1-2, reads DAMVIQNPRYQVTQFGKPVTLSCSQTLNHNVMYWYQQKSSQAPKLLFHYYDKDFNNEADTPDNFQSRRPNTSFCFLDIRSPGLGDTAMYLCATSRTGYGYTFGSGTRLTVV.

The J gene is TRBJ2-5, the V gene TRBV13; D is ambiguous. Trimming removed 6 bases at V and 1 base at J, with 12 bases between. Per germline, CDR1 PRHDT and CDR2 FYEKMQ (reference sequence). CDR3 length equals 14 residues. The CDR3 loop is CASSQHGLQETQYF. Written as DNA, the CDR3 is TGTGCCAGCAGTCAACACGGCCTCCAAGAGACCCAGTACTTC.

This clonotype is a singleton in its sample. The rearrangement links TRBV9 to TRBJ2-5, with TRBD2 identical over 10 bases. CDR3 length: 16 amino acids. V shed 4 bases and J 2 bases; nucleotides not matched to a gene: 8. Germline V gene lookup returns CDR1 SGDLS and CDR2 YYNGEE. CDR3 coding DNA: TGTGCCAGCAGCCTTAGGACTAGCGGAGTGCAAGAGACCCAGTACTTC. Protein sequence: CASSLRTSGVQETQYF. The full variable domain, its missing parts supplied by reference TRBV9 and TRBJ2-5, is DSGVTQTPKHLITATGQRVTLRCSPRSGDLSVYWYQQSLDQGLQFLIQYYNGEERAKGNILERFSAQQFPDLHSELNLSSLELGDSALYFCASSLRTSGVQETQYFGPGTRLLVL.

This CDR3 is CASSCSDAGAFF. In DNA, the CDR3 is TGTGCCAGCAGCTGCAGTGATGCAGGGGCTTTCTTT. The genes are TRBV5-4 and TRBJ1-1, with D possibly being TRBD1 (5 bases). V gave up 3 bases and J gave up 11 bases, with 14 bases separating them. The CDR3 contains 12 residues. Per the germline V gene, CDR1 is SGHNT and CDR2 is YYREEE (reference sequence).

V is TRBV7-2 and J is TRBJ1-1, with TRBD1 matching 8 bases. The CDR3 is made up of 14 amino acids. The J segment lost 4 bases and the V segment lost 5 bases, leaving 6 bases of the junction unmatched. Germline assignment: CDR1 SGHTA and CDR2 FQGNSA. This CDR3 is CASSEPGGPTEAFF. As DNA, the CDR3 is TGTGCCAGCAGCGAACCAGGGGGCCCCACTGAAGCTTTCTTT.

The table lists this clonotype with many counts. The chain joins TRBV7-3 to TRBJ2-2; TRBD1 matches 8 bases. Per germline, CDR1 SGHTA and CDR2 FQGTGA. V shed 8 bases, J shed 9 bases, and the junction held 8 bases outside the gene matches. This CDR3 comprises 13 residues. The CDR3 loop is CASSTGVGRELFF. In DNA form, the CDR3 reads TGTGCCAGCTCGACAGGGGTCGGTAGGGAGCTGTTTTTT.

The sample holds a few counts of this clonotype. The gene calls are TRBV20-1 and TRBJ1-2; unclear D gene. V gave up 3 bases and J gave up 5 bases, with 7 bases separating them. The CDR3 spans 11 residues. Germline V CDR1 and CDR2: DFQATT, SNEGSKA (reference sequence). The CDR3 here is CSASPGYGYTF. The CDR3 DNA is TGCAGTGCTAGCCCGGGATATGGCTACACCTTC.

This clonotype was observed at least ten times. The chain links TRBV9 to TRBJ2-7, with TRBD1 matching over 8 bases. The CDR3 extends over 14 amino acids. The trim removed 4 bases at V and 6 bases at J, leaving 9 bases unmatched. CDR1 SGDLS and CDR2 YYNGEE come from the germline V gene. Here the CDR3 DNA reads TGTGCCAGCAGCAGTGGACAGGGACTCCTCGAGCAGTACTTC. It specifies CASSSGQGLLEQYF.

At least ten counts were recorded for this clonotype. The chain joins TRBV5-1 to TRBJ2-5; D remains ambiguous. Germline loops: CDR1 SGHRS, CDR2 YFSETQ. There are 14 residues in the CDR3. Trimming stripped 7 bases from V and 5 bases from J, with 18 bases between. The CDR3 DNA is TGCGCCAGCCTCCCCGGGTGGGGTGAGGAGACCCAGTACTTC. Translated, it gives CASLPGWGEETQYF.